A selection of T cell receptor beta chains follows, all from one sample in a study of brain T cells in children with intractable seizures. TCRdb keeps only in-frame clones here, not all; method: immunoSEQ multiplex PCR. The table lists around 100,000 clones, 94% of them singletons, with around 4% in the top ten. The source was peripheral blood, collected at surgery. These receptors all stem from a boy less than two years old with hemimegalencephaly and intractable seizures. Both conserved end residues are part of each CDR3. Fields, in order: V gene, clone size, CDR3 length, D gene, J gene, CDR3 DNA, CDR3 protein. D genes are given only for firm matches. Clone sizes are given selectively: once, few, many, or a class where the clone is expanded.

v_call: TRBV3-1/TRBV3-2; clone_size: -; cdr3_length: 15; d_call: TRBD2; j_call: TRBJ2-1; cdr3_nt: TGTGCCAGCAGCCGAGGACTAGCGGGCTACAATGAGCAGTTCTTC; cdr3_aa: CASSRGLAGYNEQFF
v_call: TRBV12-3/TRBV12-4; clone_size: few; cdr3_length: 13; d_call: -; j_call: TRBJ1-1; cdr3_nt: TGTGCCAGCAGTTTACTAGGGTACACTGAAGCTTTCTTT; cdr3_aa: CASSLLGYTEAFF
v_call: TRBV3-1/TRBV3-2; clone_size: -; cdr3_length: 14; d_call: -; j_call: TRBJ2-1; cdr3_nt: TGTGCCAGCAGCCAGCCGGGACTTTACAATGAGCAGTTCTTC; cdr3_aa: CASSQPGLYNEQFF
v_call: TRBV4-3; clone_size: -; cdr3_length: 16; d_call: -; j_call: TRBJ2-2; cdr3_nt: TGCGCCAGCAGCCACCCCTTAGGACAGAACACCGGGGAGCTGTTTTTT; cdr3_aa: CASSHPLGQNTGELFF
v_call: TRBV19; clone_size: once; cdr3_length: 16; d_call: -; j_call: TRBJ2-2; cdr3_nt: TGTGCCAGTAGTACCATAAGCGGGTGGAACACCGGGGAGCTGTTTTTT; cdr3_aa: CASSTISGWNTGELFF
v_call: TRBV18; clone_size: -; cdr3_length: 15; d_call: TRBD1; j_call: TRBJ1-2; cdr3_nt: TGTGCCAGCTCACCCGACAGGGGAAACGACTATGGCTACACCTTC; cdr3_aa: CASSPDRGNDYGYTF
v_call: TRBV29-1; clone_size: -; cdr3_length: 15; d_call: -; j_call: TRBJ2-1; cdr3_nt: TGCAGCGTTGAAGATCTTGAATGGCGGGGAAATGAGCAGTTCTTC; cdr3_aa: CSVEDLEWRGNEQFF
v_call: TRBV21-1; clone_size: -; cdr3_length: 17; d_call: -; j_call: TRBJ2-1; cdr3_nt: TGTGCCAGCAGCAAAAAACCCGTAGCGGGAGGGCCGAATGAGCAGTTCTTC; cdr3_aa: CASSKKPVAGGPNEQFF
v_call: TRBV27; clone_size: once; cdr3_length: 15; d_call: -; j_call: TRBJ2-7; cdr3_nt: TGTGCCAGCAGTTTATCGTACGGGAGCTCCTACGAGCAGTACTTC; cdr3_aa: CASSLSYGSSYEQYF
v_call: TRBV2; clone_size: -; cdr3_length: 14; d_call: -; j_call: TRBJ2-7; cdr3_nt: TGTGCCAGCAGTGTGGCCAGGCCTCCCTACGAGCAGTACTTC; cdr3_aa: CASSVARPPYEQYF
v_call: TRBV9; clone_size: -; cdr3_length: 17; d_call: TRBD2; j_call: TRBJ2-7; cdr3_nt: TGTGCCAGCAGCGTAGTGCGGGTCGAGCGGGGCACCTACGAGCAGTACTTC; cdr3_aa: CASSVVRVERGTYEQYF
v_call: TRBV7-8; clone_size: -; cdr3_length: 17; d_call: -; j_call: TRBJ2-1; cdr3_nt: TGTGCCAGCAGTTTTAGTCGGGGATACAGCTCCTACAATGAGCAGTTCTTC; cdr3_aa: CASSFSRGYSSYNEQFF
v_call: TRBV18; clone_size: -; cdr3_length: 13; d_call: TRBD1; j_call: TRBJ1-2; cdr3_nt: TGTGCCAGCTCACCGACAGGGGGCTATGGCTACACCTTC; cdr3_aa: CASSPTGGYGYTF
v_call: TRBV6-5; clone_size: once; cdr3_length: 15; d_call: -; j_call: TRBJ1-4; cdr3_nt: TGTGCCAGCAGTTGGTCTACTGCTTTTAATGAAAAACTGTTTTTT; cdr3_aa: CASSWSTAFNEKLFF
v_call: TRBV19; clone_size: -; cdr3_length: 14; d_call: -; j_call: TRBJ1-1; cdr3_nt: TGTGCCAGTACCCCCGGTGTGCAGAACACTGAAGCTTTCTTT; cdr3_aa: CASTPGVQNTEAFF
v_call: TRBV5-5; clone_size: -; cdr3_length: 13; d_call: -; j_call: TRBJ2-7; cdr3_nt: TGTGCCAGCAGCTTACAGGGTCCACACGAGCAGTACTTC; cdr3_aa: CASSLQGPHEQYF
v_call: TRBV4-2; clone_size: -; cdr3_length: 16; d_call: TRBD2; j_call: TRBJ2-3; cdr3_nt: TGTGCCAGCAGCCAAGAACCGGGACTAGCGGGGGATACGCAGTATTTT; cdr3_aa: CASSQEPGLAGDTQYF
v_call: TRBV5-1; clone_size: -; cdr3_length: 18; d_call: -; j_call: TRBJ1-6; cdr3_nt: TGCGCCAGCAGCTTGGCATCGGGTTGGAGTCAGGGAAGATCACCCCTCCACTTT; cdr3_aa: CASSLASGWSQGRSPLHF
v_call: TRBV6-5; clone_size: -; cdr3_length: 16; d_call: TRBD1; j_call: TRBJ1-1; cdr3_nt: TGTGCCAGCAGTTCTTTAGCGGGACAGGGGGTGACTGAAGCTTTCTTT; cdr3_aa: CASSSLAGQGVTEAFF
v_call: TRBV4-2; clone_size: -; cdr3_length: 15; d_call: -; j_call: TRBJ2-7; cdr3_nt: TGTGCCAGCAGCCAAGAACGATCGTACTCCTACGAGCAGTACTTC; cdr3_aa: CASSQERSYSYEQYF
v_call: TRBV13; clone_size: -; cdr3_length: 13; d_call: -; j_call: TRBJ2-1; cdr3_nt: TGTGCCAGCAGCATAGACTCCTACAATGAGCAGTTCTTC; cdr3_aa: CASSIDSYNEQFF
v_call: TRBV4-2; clone_size: -; cdr3_length: 16; d_call: TRBD2; j_call: TRBJ2-1; cdr3_nt: TGTGCCAGCAGCTTTACTAGCGGGAGCTCCTACAATGAGCAGTTCTTC; cdr3_aa: CASSFTSGSSYNEQFF
v_call: TRBV27; clone_size: -; cdr3_length: 16; d_call: TRBD2; j_call: TRBJ2-7; cdr3_nt: TGTGCCAGCAGTTTATCGTTAGCGGGAGGGTCCTACGAGCAGTACTTC; cdr3_aa: CASSLSLAGGSYEQYF
v_call: TRBV11-2; clone_size: -; cdr3_length: 14; d_call: TRBD1; j_call: TRBJ2-7; cdr3_nt: TGTGCCAGCAGCCGGGACAGGGGGAGCCCTGGGCAGTACTTC; cdr3_aa: CASSRDRGSPGQYF
v_call: TRBV30; clone_size: -; cdr3_length: 13; d_call: -; j_call: TRBJ1-3; cdr3_nt: TGTGCCTGGAGCCCCGGGACGGGAAACACCATATATTTT; cdr3_aa: CAWSPGTGNTIYF
v_call: TRBV6-6; clone_size: -; cdr3_length: 16; d_call: -; j_call: TRBJ1-3; cdr3_nt: TGTGCCAGCAGTTACCGTCGGCGTGAGGCTGGAAACACCATATATTTT; cdr3_aa: CASSYRRREAGNTIYF
v_call: TRBV28; clone_size: -; cdr3_length: 11; d_call: -; j_call: TRBJ2-5; cdr3_nt: TGTGCCAGCAGGTTCCAAGAGACCCAGTACTTC; cdr3_aa: CASRFQETQYF
v_call: TRBV28; clone_size: -; cdr3_length: 15; d_call: TRBD1; j_call: TRBJ1-3; cdr3_nt: TGTGCCAGCAGTCCCGGGACAGGGGCTGGAAACACCATATATTTT; cdr3_aa: CASSPGTGAGNTIYF
v_call: TRBV29-1; clone_size: -; cdr3_length: 15; d_call: -; j_call: TRBJ2-1; cdr3_nt: TGCAGCGTTGAAGAGCGGCAAAGCTCCTACAATGAGCAGTTCTTC; cdr3_aa: CSVEERQSSYNEQFF
v_call: TRBV7-2; clone_size: -; cdr3_length: 15; d_call: -; j_call: TRBJ1-5; cdr3_nt: TGTGCCAGCAGCTTACAGGGTTATAGCAATCAGCCCCAGCATTTT; cdr3_aa: CASSLQGYSNQPQHF
v_call: TRBV28; clone_size: -; cdr3_length: 16; d_call: -; j_call: TRBJ2-2; cdr3_nt: TGTGCCAGCAGCTACGGGACCCTGTCGAGGCCCGGGGAGCTGTTTTTT; cdr3_aa: CASSYGTLSRPGELFF
v_call: TRBV7-2; clone_size: -; cdr3_length: 15; d_call: -; j_call: TRBJ2-1; cdr3_nt: TGTGCCAGCAGCTTAATCTACAGACAGAACAATGAGCAGTTCTTC; cdr3_aa: CASSLIYRQNNEQFF
v_call: TRBV5-1; clone_size: -; cdr3_length: 13; d_call: -; j_call: TRBJ1-6; cdr3_nt: TGCGCCAGCAGCTTGGGGCGAAATTCACCCCTCCACTTT; cdr3_aa: CASSLGRNSPLHF
v_call: TRBV7-9; clone_size: -; cdr3_length: 13; d_call: -; j_call: TRBJ2-4; cdr3_nt: TGTGCCAGCAGCTTAGAGACCTGGGACATTCAGTACTTC; cdr3_aa: CASSLETWDIQYF
v_call: TRBV7-3; clone_size: -; cdr3_length: 12; d_call: -; j_call: TRBJ2-1; cdr3_nt: TGTGCCAGCAGCTCCACGTTTAATGAGCAGTTCTTC; cdr3_aa: CASSSTFNEQFF
v_call: TRBV29-1; clone_size: -; cdr3_length: 16; d_call: TRBD2; j_call: TRBJ2-1; cdr3_nt: TGCAGCGTTATAATCGGACTAGCGAGTTCCTACAATGAGCAGTTCTTC; cdr3_aa: CSVIIGLASSYNEQFF
v_call: TRBV2; clone_size: once; cdr3_length: 15; d_call: -; j_call: TRBJ2-3; cdr3_nt: TGTGCCAGCAGTGAAGCCAGGGGTTACACAGATACGCAGTATTTT; cdr3_aa: CASSEARGYTDTQYF
v_call: TRBV10-3; clone_size: once; cdr3_length: 13; d_call: -; j_call: TRBJ1-1; cdr3_nt: TGTGCCATCATTTTACACCAGAACACTGAAGCTTTCTTT; cdr3_aa: CAIILHQNTEAFF
v_call: TRBV4-3; clone_size: -; cdr3_length: 13; d_call: -; j_call: TRBJ1-2; cdr3_nt: TGCGCCAGCAGCCAAGGACAGCTCTATGGCTACACCTTC; cdr3_aa: CASSQGQLYGYTF
v_call: TRBV7-9; clone_size: -; cdr3_length: 16; d_call: -; j_call: TRBJ2-1; cdr3_nt: TGTGCCAGCAGCCGAAAAAGCCACTATATGGGCAATGAGCAGTTCTTC; cdr3_aa: CASSRKSHYMGNEQFF
v_call: TRBV24-1; clone_size: -; cdr3_length: 13; d_call: -; j_call: TRBJ2-3; cdr3_nt: TGTGCCACCAGTGAAAATGGGAGGGATACGCAGTATTTT; cdr3_aa: CATSENGRDTQYF
v_call: TRBV5-4; clone_size: -; cdr3_length: 16; d_call: TRBD2; j_call: TRBJ2-7; cdr3_nt: TGTGCCAGCAGCCCGACCGGGACTACGAGCTCCTACGAGCAGTACTTC; cdr3_aa: CASSPTGTTSSYEQYF
v_call: TRBV10-3; clone_size: -; cdr3_length: 14; d_call: -; j_call: TRBJ1-2; cdr3_nt: TGTGCCATCAGTGAGGCCAGGGCTAACTATGGCTACACCTTC; cdr3_aa: CAISEARANYGYTF
v_call: TRBV9; clone_size: -; cdr3_length: 15; d_call: TRBD1; j_call: TRBJ1-2; cdr3_nt: TGTGCCAGCAGCGCTACATCGGGACAGGGGAGAGGCTACACCTTC; cdr3_aa: CASSATSGQGRGYTF
v_call: TRBV2; clone_size: -; cdr3_length: 15; d_call: -; j_call: TRBJ2-5; cdr3_nt: TGTGCCAGCAGTGGGGTCACGACGGTCCAAGAGACCCAGTACTTC; cdr3_aa: CASSGVTTVQETQYF
v_call: TRBV5-1; clone_size: -; cdr3_length: 15; d_call: TRBD1; j_call: TRBJ1-4; cdr3_nt: TGCGCCAGCAGCCCGGACAGGGTTCGGGGTGAAAAACTGTTTTTT; cdr3_aa: CASSPDRVRGEKLFF
v_call: TRBV3-1/TRBV3-2; clone_size: -; cdr3_length: 14; d_call: -; j_call: TRBJ2-2; cdr3_nt: TGTGCCAGCAGCCGAGTAGACCGCACCGGGGAGCTGTTTTTT; cdr3_aa: CASSRVDRTGELFF
v_call: TRBV2; clone_size: -; cdr3_length: 14; d_call: TRBD1; j_call: TRBJ1-2; cdr3_nt: TGTGCCAGCAGGGACAGGGCTTGGGTGGATGGCTACACCTTC; cdr3_aa: CASRDRAWVDGYTF
v_call: TRBV28; clone_size: -; cdr3_length: 13; d_call: -; j_call: TRBJ1-2; cdr3_nt: TGTGCCAGCCGGGCCGATGGAGACTATGGCTACACCTTC; cdr3_aa: CASRADGDYGYTF